The clone carrying this T cell receptor (beta chain) has more than one count but fewer than ten. Combining a sample-barcoded 5' primer with a J-beta primer mix, a second PCR ran for about 7 to 12 cycles. MiXCR was run by TCRdb on the 5' RACE reads, yielding one entry per CDR3 protein. The data hold more than 700,000 distinct CDR3 sequences, with less than 70% observed a single time. The sample originates from a study of blood T cells in healthy people across ages. This CDR3 is 15 amino acids long. Per the germline V gene, CDR1 is MGHRA and CDR2 is YSYEKL. Trimming left V 3 bases short and J 7 bases short, with 16 bases between.

Sequencing used blood. The chain uses TRBV4-1 and TRBJ2-1; maybe TRBD1 (6 bases). This receptor was obtained from a man at least 80 years old in good health. The DNA for the CDR3 is TGCGCCAGCAGCCACGTGGACAGACTTTGGAATGAGCAGTTCTTC. This gives the protein CASSHVDRLWNEQFF.